Listed below are T cell receptor beta chains from one sample, sequenced in a study of Ad26.COV2.S vaccination and SARS-CoV-2 variants. The protocol was immunoSEQ multiplex PCR, while the TCRdb copy is restricted to in-frame clones and leaves out a portion. The data show roughly 300,000 clones, about 85% seen once. The sample here was peripheral blood, taken in a trial of Ad26.COV2.S vaccine versus placebo. All receptors derive from a person between 18 and 65 years old who received the Ad26.COV2.S COVID-19 vaccine or a placebo. Each CDR3 is given with its conserved first and last residue. D genes are given only for firm matches. Only some rows state a clone size, as once, few, many or a class for expanded clones.

TRBJ2-2	TRBV5-1	.	.	CASSLTLNTGELFF	TGCGCCAGCAGCTTGACGCTCAATACCGGGGAGCTGTTTTTT
TRBJ1-5	TRBV30	.	.	CAWSVGHSNQPQHF	TGTGCCTGGAGTGTAGGACACTCAAATCAGCCCCAGCATTTT
TRBJ1-1	TRBV5-1	TRBD1	.	CASSSGGVNTEAFF	TGCGCCAGCAGCTCAGGGGGAGTGAACACTGAAGCTTTCTTT
TRBJ2-7	TRBV6-9	.	.	CANRQGEVAYEQYF	TGTGCAAACAGGCAGGGGGAGGTCGCCTACGAGCAGTACTTC
TRBJ1-2	TRBV6-5	.	once	CASSYLGVTDYGYTF	TGTGCCAGCAGTTATCTCGGGGTTACAGACTATGGCTACACCTTC
TRBJ2-7	TRBV19	.	.	CASSEREIYEQYF	TGTGCCAGTAGCGAGAGGGAAATCTACGAGCAGTACTTC
TRBJ1-1	TRBV7-2	TRBD1	few	CASSYGTGFYTEAFF	TGTGCCAGCAGCTACGGGACAGGGTTCTACACTGAAGCTTTCTTT
TRBJ1-1	TRBV24-1	.	.	CATSDPGRGNTEAFF	TGTGCCACCAGTGATCCCGGGCGGGGGAACACTGAAGCTTTCTTT
TRBJ1-2	TRBV12-3/TRBV12-4	.	.	CASSINYGYTF	TGTGCCAGCAGTATAAACTATGGCTACACCTTC
TRBJ2-1	TRBV25-1	TRBD2	.	CASSLAGGKNEQFF	TGTGCCAGCTCACTAGCGGGAGGTAAAAATGAGCAGTTCTTC
TRBJ2-2	TRBV11-3	.	.	CASSLVGLPNTGELFF	TGTGCCAGCAGCTTAGTTGGTCTACCGAACACCGGGGAGCTGTTTTTT
TRBJ1-2	TRBV4-2	TRBD1	.	CASSHPGQGNYGYTF	TGTGCCAGCAGCCACCCCGGACAGGGGAACTATGGCTACACCTTC
TRBJ2-2	TRBV28	.	once	CASTGNRANTGELFF	TGTGCCAGCACGGGGAACAGGGCCAACACCGGGGAGCTGTTTTTT
TRBJ1-4	TRBV12-3/TRBV12-4	.	.	CASSLNSNEKLFF	TGTGCCAGCAGTTTAAACAGCAATGAAAAACTGTTTTTT
TRBJ2-5	TRBV7-9	.	.	CASSLRDLGETQYF	TGTGCCAGCAGCTTAAGGGATTTGGGGGAGACCCAGTACTTC
TRBJ2-1	TRBV20-1	TRBD2	.	CSASGEGGRSGNEQFF	TGCAGTGCTAGTGGAGAAGGCGGGAGATCCGGCAATGAGCAGTTCTTC
TRBJ2-5	TRBV19	TRBD1	.	CASSITGTGEETQYF	TGTGCCAGTAGTATTACCGGGACAGGGGAAGAGACCCAGTACTTC